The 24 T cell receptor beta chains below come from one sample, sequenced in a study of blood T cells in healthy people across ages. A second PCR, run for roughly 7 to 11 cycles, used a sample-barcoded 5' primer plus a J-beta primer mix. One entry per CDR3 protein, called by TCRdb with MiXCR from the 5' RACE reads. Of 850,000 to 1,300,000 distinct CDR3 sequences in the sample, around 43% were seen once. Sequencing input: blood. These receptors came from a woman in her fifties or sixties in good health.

The chain's CDR3 is CASSPPVGFRGDTQYF. DNA of the CDR3: TGTGCCAGCAGCCCTCCGGTGGGTTTTCGCGGCGATACGCAGTATTTT. The V and J genes are TRBV27 and TRBJ2-3; no firm D call. V was clipped by 6 bases and J by 6 bases, with 22 bases between them. Germline assignment: CDR1 MNHEY and CDR2 SMNVEV (reference sequence). The CDR3 is made up of 16 amino acids.

This chain's CDR3 is CASSPQTSEETQYF. The CDR3 bases are TGTGCCAGCAGCCCGCAGACTAGCGAAGAGACCCAGTACTTC. V is TRBV7-9 and J is TRBJ2-5, with 8 bases aligning to TRBD2. The CDR3 has 14 amino acids. Germline CDR1 is SEHNR and CDR2 is FQNEAQ (reference sequence). J gave up 3 bases and V 5 bases, and 5 bases lay outside the gene matches.

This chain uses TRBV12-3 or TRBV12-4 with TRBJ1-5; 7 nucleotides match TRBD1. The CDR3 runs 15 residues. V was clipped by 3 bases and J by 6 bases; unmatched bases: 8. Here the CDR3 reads CASSFLRGKGQPQHF. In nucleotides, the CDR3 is TGTGCCAGCAGTTTTCTCAGGGGGAAGGGTCAGCCCCAGCATTTT.

The CDR3: CASSLVDLHSYEQYF. The DNA of the CDR3 is TGCGCCAGCAGCTTGGTAGACCTTCACTCCTACGAGCAGTACTTC. This sequence joins TRBV5-1 and TRBJ2-7, with no clear D. This CDR3 contains 15 residues. The V gene lost 0 bases and the J gene lost 0 bases, with 10 bases spanning the gap. Germline values: CDR1 SGHRS, CDR2 YFSETQ.

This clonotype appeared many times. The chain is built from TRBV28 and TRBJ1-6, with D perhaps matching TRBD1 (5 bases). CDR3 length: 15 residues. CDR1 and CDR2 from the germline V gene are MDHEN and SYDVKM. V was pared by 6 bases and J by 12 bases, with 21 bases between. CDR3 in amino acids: CASRSGTGETLPLHF. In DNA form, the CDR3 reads TGTGCCAGCAGGTCAGGGACCGGAGAGACTTTACCCCTCCACTTT.

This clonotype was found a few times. CDR3 sequence reads: CASATRLAQSYEQYF. Here the CDR3 DNA reads TGCGCCAGCGCGACCCGCCTAGCGCAATCCTACGAGCAGTACTTC. This chain connects TRBV5-1 to TRBJ2-7; D is perhaps TRBD2 (6 bases). CDR1 and CDR2 from the germline V gene are SGHRS and YFSETQ. The germline V and J ends were trimmed by 7 bases and 1 base, with 18 bases remaining between them. The CDR3 runs to 15 residues. Full variable domain (missing parts from reference TRBV5-1 and TRBJ2-7): KAGVTQTPRYLIKTRGQQVTLSCSPISGHRSVSWYQQTPGQGLQFLFEYFSETQRNKGNFPGRFSGRQFSNSRSEMNVSTLELGDSALYLCASATRLAQSYEQYFGPGTRLTVT.

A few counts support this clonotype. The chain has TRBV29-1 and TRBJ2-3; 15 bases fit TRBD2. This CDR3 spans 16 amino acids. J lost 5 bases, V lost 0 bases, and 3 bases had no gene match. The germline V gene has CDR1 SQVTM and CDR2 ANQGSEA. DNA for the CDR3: TGCAGCGTTGAAGACCGGGGACTAGCGGGAGGAGATACGCAGTATTTT. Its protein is CSVEDRGLAGGDTQYF.

CDR3 sequence (DNA): TGTGCCAGCAGCTTGGGGACAGGGAACAGCTATGGCTACACCTTC. Protein sequence: CASSLGTGNSYGYTF. The chain is built from TRBV5-6 and TRBJ1-2; 8 nucleotides line up with TRBD1. This CDR3 contains 15 residues. The V gene end was trimmed by 0 bases and the J gene end by 4 bases; junction bases not matched to a gene: 5. Germline lookup yields CDR1 SGHDT and CDR2 YYEEEE.

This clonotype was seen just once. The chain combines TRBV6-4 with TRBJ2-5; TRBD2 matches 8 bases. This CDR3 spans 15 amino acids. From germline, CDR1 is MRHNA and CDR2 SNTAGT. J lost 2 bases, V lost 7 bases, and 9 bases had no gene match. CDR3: CASIRTGGRQETQYF. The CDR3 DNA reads TGTGCCAGCATACGGACGGGAGGGCGACAAGAGACCCAGTACTTC.

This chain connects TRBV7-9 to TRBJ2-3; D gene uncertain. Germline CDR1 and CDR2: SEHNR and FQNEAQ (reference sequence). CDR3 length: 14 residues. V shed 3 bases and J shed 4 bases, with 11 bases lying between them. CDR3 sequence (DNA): TGTGCCAGCAGCTTTAGGGCGGTGGCAGATACGCAGTATTTT. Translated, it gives CASSFRAVADTQYF.

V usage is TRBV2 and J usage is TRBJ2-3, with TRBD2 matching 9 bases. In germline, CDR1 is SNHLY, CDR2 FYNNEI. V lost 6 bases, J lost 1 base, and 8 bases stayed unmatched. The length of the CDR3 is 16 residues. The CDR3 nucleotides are TGTGCCAGCAGGGAACTAGCGGGCGGGGGCACAGATACGCAGTATTTT. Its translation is CASRELAGGGTDTQYF.

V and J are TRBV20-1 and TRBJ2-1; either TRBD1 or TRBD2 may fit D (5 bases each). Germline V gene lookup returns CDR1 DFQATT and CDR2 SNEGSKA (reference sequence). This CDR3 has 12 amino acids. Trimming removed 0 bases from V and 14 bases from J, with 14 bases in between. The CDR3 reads CSARDYRPGEFF. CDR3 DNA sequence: TGCAGTGCTAGAGATTACAGGCCCGGGGAGTTCTTC.

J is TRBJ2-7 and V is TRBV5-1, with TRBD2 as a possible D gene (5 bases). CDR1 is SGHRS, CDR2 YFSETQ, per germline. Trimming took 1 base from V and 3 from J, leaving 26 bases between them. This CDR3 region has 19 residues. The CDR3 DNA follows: TGCGCCAGCAGCTTGCAACAGCCAGTGGAGGTAGGTGACGGCTACGAGCAGTACTTC. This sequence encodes CASSLQQPVEVGDGYEQYF.

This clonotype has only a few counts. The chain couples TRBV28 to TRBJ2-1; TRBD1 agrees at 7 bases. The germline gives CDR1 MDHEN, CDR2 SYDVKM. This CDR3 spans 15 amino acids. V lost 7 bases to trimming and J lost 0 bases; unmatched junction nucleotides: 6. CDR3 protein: CASTPTGNSYNEQFF. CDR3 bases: TGTGCCAGCACCCCGACAGGGAACTCCTACAATGAGCAGTTCTTC.

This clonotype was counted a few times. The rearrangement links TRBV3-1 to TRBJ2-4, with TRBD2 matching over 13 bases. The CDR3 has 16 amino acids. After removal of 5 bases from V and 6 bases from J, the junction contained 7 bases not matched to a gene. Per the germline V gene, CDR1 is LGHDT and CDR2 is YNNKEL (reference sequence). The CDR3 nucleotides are TGTGCCAGCAGCGGGAGACTAGCGGGAGGCACAAACATTCAGTACTTC. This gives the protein CASSGRLAGGTNIQYF. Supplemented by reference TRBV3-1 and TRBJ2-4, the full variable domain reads DTAVSQTPKYLVTQMGNDKSIKCEQNLGHDTMYWYKQDSKKFLKIMFSYNNKELIINETVPNRFSPKSPDKAHLNLHINSLELGDSAVYFCASSGRLAGGTNIQYFGAGTRLSVL.

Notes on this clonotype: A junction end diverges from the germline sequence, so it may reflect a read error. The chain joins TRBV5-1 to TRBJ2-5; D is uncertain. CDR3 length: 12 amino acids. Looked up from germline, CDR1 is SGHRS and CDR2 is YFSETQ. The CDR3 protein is CASSLGKENQYF. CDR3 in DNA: TGCGCCAGCAGCTTGGGAAAAGAGAACCAGTACTTC.

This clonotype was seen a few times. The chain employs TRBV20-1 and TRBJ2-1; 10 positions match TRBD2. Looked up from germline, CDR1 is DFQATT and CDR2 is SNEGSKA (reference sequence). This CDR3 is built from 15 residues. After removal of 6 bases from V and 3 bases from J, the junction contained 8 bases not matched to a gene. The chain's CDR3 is CSAKTGTSVYNEQFF. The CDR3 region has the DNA TGCAGTGCAAAAACCGGGACTAGCGTCTACAATGAGCAGTTCTTC.

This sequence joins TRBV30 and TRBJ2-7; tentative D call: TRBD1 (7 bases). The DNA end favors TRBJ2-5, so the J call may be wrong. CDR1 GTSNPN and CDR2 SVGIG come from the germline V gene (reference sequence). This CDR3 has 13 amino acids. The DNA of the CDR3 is TGTGCCTTCTCGGGCAGGGGGAGGGAGACCCAGTACTTC. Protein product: CAFSGRGRETQYF.

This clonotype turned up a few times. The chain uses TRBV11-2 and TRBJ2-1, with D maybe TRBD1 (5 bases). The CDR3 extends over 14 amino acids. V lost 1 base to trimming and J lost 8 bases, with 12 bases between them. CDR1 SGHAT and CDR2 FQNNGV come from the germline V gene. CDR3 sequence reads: CASSLVGGHHEQFF. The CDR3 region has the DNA TGTGCCAGCAGCTTAGTTGGCGGACATCATGAGCAGTTCTTC.

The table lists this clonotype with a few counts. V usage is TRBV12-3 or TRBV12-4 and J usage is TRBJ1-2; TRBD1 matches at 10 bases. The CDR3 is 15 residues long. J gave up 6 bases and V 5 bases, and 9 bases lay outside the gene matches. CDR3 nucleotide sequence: TGTGCCAGCAGTAATACTGACAGGGGGCTTGATGGCTACACCTTC. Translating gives CASSNTDRGLDGYTF.

DNA of the CDR3: TGCAGCGTCCAGCAACATACTGGACAGGGGGTAGGGAATGAGCAGTTCTTC. It codes for CSVQQHTGQGVGNEQFF. V gene TRBV29-1 combines with J gene TRBJ2-1; TRBD1 matches 10 bases. J was trimmed by 7 bases and V by 6 bases; bases with no gene match: 18. Germline CDR1 is SQVTM and CDR2 is ANQGSEA. CDR3 size: 17 residues.

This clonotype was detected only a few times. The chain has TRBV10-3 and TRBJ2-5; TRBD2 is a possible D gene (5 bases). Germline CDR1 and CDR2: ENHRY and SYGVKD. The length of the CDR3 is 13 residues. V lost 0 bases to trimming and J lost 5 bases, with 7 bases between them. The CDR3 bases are TGTGCCATCAGTGAGTCAGGGAGTGAGACCCAGTACTTC. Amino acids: CAISESGSETQYF.

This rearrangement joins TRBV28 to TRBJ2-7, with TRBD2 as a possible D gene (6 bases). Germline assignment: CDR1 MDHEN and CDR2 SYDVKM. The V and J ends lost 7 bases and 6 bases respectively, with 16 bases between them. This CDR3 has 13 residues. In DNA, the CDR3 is TGTGCCAGCACCGACCCACGGACTACCGAGCAGTACTTC. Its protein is CASTDPRTTEQYF.

CDR3 sequence (DNA): TGTGCCAGCAGCGCCCGGGACAGAGAAAACATTCAGTACTTC. It encodes CASSARDRENIQYF. This chain uses TRBV7-9 with TRBJ2-4, with TRBD1 identical over 7 bases. This CDR3 region has 14 residues. Germline CDR1 reads SEHNR; CDR2 reads FQNEAQ (reference sequence). V trimming: 5 bases; J trimming: 5 bases; junction bases outside the gene matches: 6.